The source of this T cell receptor beta chain is a study of blood T cell repertoires in COVID-19. About the research overall: Material from acute and convalescent COVID-19 was sourced from the United States, Italy and Spain. From T cells, B-cell-depleted T cells, or PBMCs came the material, which was cDNA or gDNA.

Germline loops: CDR1 ENHRY, CDR2 SYGVKD. This CDR3 spans 15 amino acids. V was clipped by 5 bases and J by 3 bases; unmatched bases: 4. In the original analysis: Scientists estimated how many nucleated cells there were by amplifying reference gene primers. Profiled with immunoSEQ multiplex PCR; TCRdb holds only in-frame clones, not every one. V, J and clone size derive from that table, while D and trimming were established from the DNA sequence. The table has about 160,000 clones, 80% to 95% seen once; the top ten hold around 4.6%. The chain employs TRBV10-3 and TRBJ1-4; 9 bases align to TRBD1. Sequenced material: peripheral blood. This sequence originates from a woman aged 50 to 60 with acute or convalescent COVID-19. This CDR3 reads CAISSTGGANEKLFF. DNA for the CDR3: TGTGCCATCAGTTCTACAGGGGGCGCTAATGAAAAACTGTTTTTT.